The 31 T cell receptor beta chains in this list originate from one sample, sequenced in a study of Graves' ophthalmopathy and Graves' hyperthyroidism (dated by TCRdb to 2016 to 2019). The data were produced on an Illumina HiSeq 2000. TCR beta CDR3 regions were amplified from RNA transcripts for repertoire sequencing. The first round of RT-PCR was done with HTBI primers and the Qiagen OneStep RT-PCR kit, and was followed by a second round of multiplex PCR, then size selection and purification. TCRdb trimmed public reads at Q25 via fastp, called clones via MiXCR and kept in-frame beta chains. Each CDR3 protein appears once, grouped with its most common genes and DNA. This sample comprises hundreds of thousands of distinct CDR3 sequences, approximately 21% of them detected only once. Around 6.5% of the sample rests with the top ten. Sequencing was performed on peripheral blood. All receptors come from a woman aged 18-29 years with stable Graves' hyperthyroidism. Some clones in this sample may be carry-over from other donors' samples. Donor details come from another sample of the same person, matched by shared clones.

V gene TRBV12-3 or TRBV12-4 combines with J gene TRBJ2-7, with 7 bases fitting TRBD1. The CDR3 runs to 14 residues. V shed 5 bases, J shed 5 bases, and the junction held 9 bases outside the gene matches. The CDR3: CASSRQGAGDEQYF. The CDR3 DNA reads TGTGCCAGCAGTCGACAGGGAGCCGGGGACGAGCAGTACTTC.

The sample holds many counts of this clonotype. The chain joins TRBV20-1 to TRBJ2-2, with 7 positions matching TRBD1. The CDR3 loop spans 13 amino acids. CDR1 is DFQATT, CDR2 SNEGSKA, per germline (reference sequence). The J segment lost 1 base and the V segment lost 5 bases, leaving 1 base of the junction unmatched. The CDR3, as DNA: TGCAGTGCTCGGACAGGGAACACCGGGGAGCTGTTTTTT. Its translation: CSARTGNTGELFF.

This clonotype was seen a few times. This rearrangement joins TRBV5-1 to TRBJ1-1; possibly TRBD1 for D (5 bases). Trimming stripped 1 base from V and 1 base from J, with 8 bases between. The germline CDR1 and CDR2 sequences are SGHRS and YFSETQ. The CDR3 runs 14 residues. Here the CDR3 DNA reads TGCGCCAGCAGCTTGAACAGGCCGAACACTGAAGCTTTCTTT. The encoded protein is CASSLNRPNTEAFF.

The chain is built from TRBV11-2 and TRBJ2-5; D could derive from TRBD1 or TRBD2 (7 bases each). The V end was cut by 5 bases, the J end by 7 bases, with 17 bases between. There are 14 residues in the CDR3. Germline V CDR1 and CDR2: SGHAT, FQNNGV. The CDR3 region is CASSPRLAGGTQYF. The CDR3 coding sequence is TGTGCCAGCAGCCCTCGACTAGCAGGGGGGACCCAGTACTTC. The entire variable domain, with the rest obtained from reference TRBV11-2 and TRBJ2-5, is as follows: EAGVAQSPRYKIIEKRQSVAFWCNPISGHATLYWYQQILGQGPKLLIQFQNNGVVDDSQLPKDRFSAERLKGVDSTLKIQPAKLEDSAVYLCASSPRLAGGTQYFGPGTRLLVL.

This clonotype was seen repeatedly, ten times or more. The chain employs TRBV6-5 and TRBJ2-7; D ambiguous. Trimming stripped 7 bases from V and 0 bases from J, with 10 bases between. Germline CDR1 and CDR2: MNHEY and SVGAGI. This CDR3 contains 13 residues. The CDR3 DNA sequence: TGTGCCAGCACTTATGAGTACTCCTACGAGCAGTACTTC. It yields the protein CASTYEYSYEQYF.

This clonotype was picked up many times. This chain links TRBV20-1 with TRBJ2-4; 8 nucleotides agree with TRBD1. CDR3 length: 14 residues. Germline-derived CDR1 and CDR2 are DFQATT and SNEGSKA (reference sequence). With 0 bases clipped from V and 6 bases from J, the junction kept 4 bases outside the gene matches. DNA of the CDR3: TGCAGTGCTAGAGACAGGGGGCTGGCAAACATTCAGTACTTC. It encodes CSARDRGLANIQYF.

This clonotype was counted at least ten times. This chain connects TRBV12-5 to TRBJ2-2; tentatively, D is TRBD1 or TRBD2 (5 bases each). Germline assignment: CDR1 LGHNT and CDR2 FRNRAP. With 6 bases removed from V and 1 base from J, the gap between germline ends came to 12 bases. The CDR3 totals 15 residues. The CDR3 nucleotides are TGTGCTAGTGGCCGGGACGGTTGGAACACCGGGGAGCTGTTTTTT. Translated, it gives CASGRDGWNTGELFF.

This chain uses TRBV9 with TRBJ1-2; TRBD1 might be the D (6 bases). The CDR3 has 13 amino acids. The germline CDR1 and CDR2 sequences are SGDLS and YYNGEE. V dropped 3 bases and J dropped 6 bases, with 12 bases sitting between them. Here the CDR3 DNA reads TGTGCCAGCAGCGCCGGACAGCTAGATGGCTACACCTTC. Translation gives CASSAGQLDGYTF.

The chain combines TRBV28 with TRBJ2-5; 10 nucleotides match TRBD1. J gave up 3 bases and V 10 bases, and 8 bases lay outside the gene matches. There are 14 residues in the CDR3. Germline CDR1 reads MDHEN; CDR2 reads SYDVKM. The CDR3 DNA sequence: TGTGCCACTCACAGGACAGGGGGAAAAGAGACCCAGTACTTC. Amino acids: CATHRTGGKETQYF.

The chain couples TRBV6-5 to TRBJ2-5; 11 positions match TRBD2. The CDR3 has 15 residues. Looked up from germline, CDR1 is MNHEY and CDR2 is SVGAGI. The trim removed 3 bases at V and 2 bases at J, leaving 2 bases unmatched. CDR3: CASSYRLAGQETQYF. In DNA, the CDR3 is TGTGCCAGCAGTTATCGACTAGCGGGGCAAGAGACCCAGTACTTC.

In this sample, this clonotype turned up many times. This chain uses TRBV20-1 with TRBJ2-5; 7 bases agree with TRBD2. Germline CDR1 and CDR2: DFQATT and SNEGSKA (reference sequence). The CDR3 is 13 residues long. V was clipped by 5 bases and J by 2 bases; unmatched bases: 5. The CDR3 spells CSAGGEFQETQYF. The CDR3 bases are TGCAGTGCTGGGGGGGAGTTTCAAGAGACCCAGTACTTC.

This clonotype was detected ten times or more. The chain is built from TRBV6-5 and TRBJ2-7, with D possibly being TRBD1 or TRBD2 (6 bases each). CDR1 and CDR2 (germline): MNHEY, SVGAGI. This CDR3 has 14 amino acids. With 2 bases removed from V and 6 bases from J, the gap between germline ends came to 14 bases. CDR3 amino acids: CASSYRVGGGEQYF. The CDR3 DNA reads TGTGCCAGCAGTTACAGGGTCGGGGGCGGCGAGCAGTACTTC.

The chain links TRBV20-1 to TRBJ1-5, with D possibly TRBD1 on 5 matching bases. V gave up 1 base and J gave up 1 base, with 11 bases separating them. CDR1 and CDR2 (germline): DFQATT, SNEGSKA (reference sequence). The length of the CDR3 is 15 residues. The CDR3 spells CSARVAWGSNQPQHF. The CDR3 nucleotides are TGCAGTGCTAGAGTCGCCTGGGGGAGCAATCAGCCCCAGCATTTT.

The sample holds many counts of this clonotype. The chain links TRBV6-2 or TRBV6-3 to TRBJ2-6, with D perhaps TRBD1 (5 bases). V was clipped by 6 bases and J by 2 bases, with 17 bases between them. The CDR3 consists of 17 residues. From germline, CDR1 is MNHEY and CDR2 SVGEGT. CDR3 coding DNA: TGTGCCAGCAGGCACTGTAGGGGCCTAACTGGGGCCAACGTCCTGACTTTC. Translating it yields CASRHCRGLTGANVLTF.

This clonotype appeared once. V is TRBV28 and J is TRBJ1-5, with D maybe TRBD1 (6 bases). The CDR3 sequence is 14 residues long. The germline gives CDR1 MDHEN, CDR2 SYDVKM. Trimming shortened V by 3 bases and J by 7 bases, and 13 bases separated the two germline ends. This CDR3 reads CASSFAGARQPQHF. As DNA, the CDR3 is TGTGCCAGCAGTTTTGCAGGGGCCCGGCAGCCCCAGCATTTT.

In this sample, this clonotype turned up a few times. CDR3 protein: CASSYGRVEGTYGYTF. The DNA of the CDR3 is TGTGCCAGCAGTTACGGGCGGGTGGAGGGCACCTATGGCTACACCTTC. The chain uses TRBV6-5 and TRBJ1-2; D uncertain. Per the germline V gene, CDR1 is MNHEY and CDR2 is SVGAGI. The CDR3 has 16 amino acids. V dropped 2 bases and J dropped 4 bases, with 17 bases sitting between them.

This clonotype has at least ten counts. This sequence joins TRBV12-5 and TRBJ2-5, with D possibly being TRBD2 (6 bases). From germline, CDR1 is LGHNT and CDR2 FRNRAP. V was pared by 5 bases and J by 2 bases, with 12 bases between. The CDR3 is 14 residues long. CDR3 residues: CASGPGEAQETQYF. CDR3 DNA sequence: TGTGCTAGTGGTCCTGGGGAGGCACAAGAGACCCAGTACTTC.

A few counts support this clonotype. V gene TRBV6-5 combines with J gene TRBJ1-2; 7 bases fit TRBD1. The CDR3 covers 16 residues. The ends lost 2 bases at V and 7 bases at J; junction bases unmatched: 13. Germline CDR1 is MNHEY and CDR2 is SVGAGI. The DNA of the CDR3 is TGTGCCAGCAGTTACCCTACCGACAGGGATGGAGCTGGCTACACCTTC. This codes for CASSYPTDRDGAGYTF.

This clonotype was seen a few times. This chain connects TRBV6-1 to TRBJ2-7; no firm D call. Germline V lookup: CDR1 MNHNS, CDR2 SASEGT. V was clipped by 1 base and J by 5 bases, with 12 bases between them. This CDR3 comprises 14 residues. The CDR3 coding sequence is TGTGCCAGCAGTGAAGGGACCGGTTGGAACGAGCAGTACTTC. This sequence encodes CASSEGTGWNEQYF.

The chain recombines TRBV20-1 with TRBJ1-2; 7 bases fit TRBD1. Germline CDR1 is DFQATT and CDR2 is SNEGSKA (reference sequence). This CDR3 comprises 14 residues. The ends lost 6 bases at V and 0 bases at J; junction bases unmatched: 7. The CDR3 sequence: CSARDRESNYGYTF. Written as DNA, the CDR3 is TGCAGTGCCCGCGACAGGGAATCTAACTATGGCTACACCTTC.

As for this clonotype: Germline and junction disagree at one end, which may indicate a read error. The chain joins TRBV2 to TRBJ1-1; D uncertain. The CDR3 has 12 amino acids. Germline CDR1 and CDR2: SNHLY and FYNNEI. CDR3 loop: CASRHGNTDAFF. The CDR3 DNA follows: TGTGCCAGTAGACATGGGAACACTGATGCTTTCTTT.

This clonotype has at least ten counts. The chain carries TRBV6-1 and TRBJ2-7, with 8 bases identical to TRBD2. CDR1 is MNHNS and CDR2 is SASEGT in the germline V gene. Trimming took 5 bases from V and 2 from J; bases not matched to a gene: 8. This CDR3 has 15 amino acids. The DNA of the CDR3 is TGTGCCAGCAGTCGGGAGGTAGCGGGGCCCTACGAGCAGTACTTC. This encodes CASSREVAGPYEQYF.

This chain uses TRBV30 with TRBJ2-7, with 7 bases aligning to TRBD1. Looked up from germline, CDR1 is GTSNPN and CDR2 is SVGIG (reference sequence). The CDR3 totals 11 residues. Losses at the gene ends were 8 bases for V and 3 bases for J; bases not matched to a gene: 4. This CDR3 is CARGQSYEQYF. CDR3 nucleotides: TGTGCCCGGGGACAGAGCTACGAGCAGTACTTC.

J is TRBJ1-2 and V is TRBV7-9; D not resolved. Germline-derived CDR1 and CDR2 are SEHNR and FQNEAQ (reference sequence). The CDR3 extends over 13 amino acids. Trimming cost V 3 bases and J 8 bases, with 13 bases left between them. The CDR3 nucleotides are TGTGCCAGCAGCTTCGGGCTCTTCGGGGGCTACACCTTC. The encoded protein is CASSFGLFGGYTF.

The genes are TRBV3-1 and TRBJ1-2; D possibly corresponds to TRBD1 (6 bases). Germline values: CDR1 LGHDT, CDR2 YNNKEL (reference sequence). Trimming stripped 0 bases from V and 8 bases from J, with 16 bases between. The CDR3 is 15 amino acids. CDR3 region: CASSQDRAGAGGYTF. DNA for the CDR3: TGTGCCAGCAGCCAAGATCGGGCAGGGGCGGGAGGCTACACCTTC.

Remarks on this clonotype: The conserved phenylalanine or tryptophan is not found at the CDR3 terminus, so this likely reflects a read error. V usage is TRBV7-3 and J usage is TRBJ1-1; TRBD1 matches at 7 bases. Germline lookup yields CDR1 SGHTA and CDR2 FQGTGA. The CDR3 totals 14 residues. With V trimmed by 5 bases and J by 4 bases, 7 bases remained unmatched. The chain's CDR3 is CASSVGGGSTEAFL. Written as DNA, the CDR3 is TGTGCCAGCAGCGTAGGGGGCGGGAGCACTGAAGCTTTCTTG.

This clonotype was recorded many times. A much larger clonotype is one base distant, so this may be a read error. The V and J genes are TRBV11-2 and TRBJ2-7, with D hard to call. Germline V gives CDR1 SGHAT, CDR2 FQNNGV. The V end lost 1 base, the J end lost 2 bases, and 3 bases lay between the germline ends. This CDR3 has 12 amino acids. DNA for the CDR3: TGTGCCAGCAGCTTAGCGACCTACGAGCAGTACTTC. This sequence encodes CASSLATYEQYF.

This clonotype has ten or more counts. The V call is TRBV12-3 or TRBV12-4, the J call TRBJ1-5, with D unclear. V was trimmed by 1 base and J by 6 bases, leaving 10 bases between them. This CDR3 comprises 14 residues. CDR3 bases: TGTGCCAGCAGTTTAGGGAGGGTGCGTCAGCCCCAGCATTTT. It codes for CASSLGRVRQPQHF.

There are many counts of this clonotype. The V call is TRBV2, the J call TRBJ1-2; 7 nucleotides agree with TRBD1. The CDR3 is 15 residues long. Unmatched junction bases numbered 10, after V lost 7 bases and J lost 2 bases. Per the germline V gene, CDR1 is SNHLY and CDR2 is FYNNEI. In nucleotides, the CDR3 is TGTGCCAGCAAGACCACCGGGACAGAGAACTATGGCTACACCTTC. This gives the protein CASKTTGTENYGYTF.

This clonotype was found many times. The chain uses TRBV5-1 and TRBJ1-2; D possibly corresponds to TRBD1 (5 bases). Trimming removed 8 bases from V and 3 bases from J, with 17 bases in between. This CDR3 has 14 amino acids. CDR1 and CDR2 from the germline V gene are SGHRS and YFSETQ. Here the CDR3 DNA reads TGCGCCAGTCGACAGTATTCCTGGCACTATGGCTACACCTTC. Translating it yields CASRQYSWHYGYTF.

This clonotype was found many times. The chain employs TRBV6-2 or TRBV6-3 and TRBJ2-7, with 11 bases lining up with TRBD1. The J segment lost 7 bases and the V segment lost 5 bases, leaving 13 bases of the junction unmatched. CDR3 length equals 16 residues. The germline V gene encodes CDR1 MNHEY and CDR2 SVGEGT. CDR3 in DNA: TGTGCCAGCAGTCCCCCGGCGGACAGGGGGCGAGGAGAGCAGTACTTC. Protein sequence: CASSPPADRGRGEQYF.